Listed below are T cell receptor beta chains from one sample, sequenced in a study of T cell repertoires in cytomegalovirus infection. TCRdb independently ran MiXCR on the reads; one entry per CDR3 protein. Of a few hundred thousand distinct CDR3 sequences listed, around 15% were seen once; the top ten hold 7% to 9.5%. The material sequenced was PBMCs. The receptors were sampled from a human donor in good health (CMV status not recorded). Some clones in this sample may be carry-over from other donors' samples. The CDR3 runs from the conserved cysteine through the conserved F or W.

TRBJ2-5 | TRBV12-3/TRBV12-4 | CASSKLAGGPRPETQYF
TRBJ2-5 | TRBV6-5 | CASSYWGGRETQYF
TRBJ2-2 | TRBV5-4 | CASSLTGQNTGELFF
TRBJ1-5 | TRBV10-3 | CAISQGQGDQPQHF
TRBJ1-5 | TRBV6-5 | CASSYSKVGNQPQHF
TRBJ2-7 | TRBV7-8 | CASSYGGRSEQYF
TRBJ2-3 | TRBV7-2 | CASSLWLRATDTQYF
TRBJ2-4 | TRBV5-6 | CASGRRGVAAKNIQYF
TRBJ1-5 | TRBV2 | CASTNQRGTVSNQPQHF
TRBJ2-7 | TRBV27 | CASSLGPVSYEQYF
TRBJ1-2 | TRBV5-1 | CASSFNPGSYGYTF
TRBJ1-5 | TRBV27 | CASSLLGQHLHGNQPQHF
TRBJ2-1 | TRBV7-3 | CASSPSGVRGNEQFF
TRBJ1-1 | TRBV20-1 | CSASGTGHTEAFF
TRBJ2-4 | TRBV19 | CASTRAGGSYNIQYF
TRBJ2-2 | TRBV2 | CASRKAGGMNTGELFF
TRBJ2-2 | TRBV7-2 | CASSLNLAGGRAGELFF
TRBJ1-2 | TRBV27 | CASSPLLNFYGYTF
TRBJ1-3 | TRBV7-2 | CASSLNPGNTIYF
TRBJ1-5 | TRBV6-2/TRBV6-3 | CASRPPGTGINQPQHF
TRBJ2-5 | TRBV7-9 | CASRRASQETQYF
TRBJ1-2 | TRBV7-2 | CASSLDNTYGYTF
TRBJ1-2 | TRBV2 | CASTRDRGNYGYTF
TRBJ2-1 | TRBV15 | CATSRGVGSFSSYNEQFF